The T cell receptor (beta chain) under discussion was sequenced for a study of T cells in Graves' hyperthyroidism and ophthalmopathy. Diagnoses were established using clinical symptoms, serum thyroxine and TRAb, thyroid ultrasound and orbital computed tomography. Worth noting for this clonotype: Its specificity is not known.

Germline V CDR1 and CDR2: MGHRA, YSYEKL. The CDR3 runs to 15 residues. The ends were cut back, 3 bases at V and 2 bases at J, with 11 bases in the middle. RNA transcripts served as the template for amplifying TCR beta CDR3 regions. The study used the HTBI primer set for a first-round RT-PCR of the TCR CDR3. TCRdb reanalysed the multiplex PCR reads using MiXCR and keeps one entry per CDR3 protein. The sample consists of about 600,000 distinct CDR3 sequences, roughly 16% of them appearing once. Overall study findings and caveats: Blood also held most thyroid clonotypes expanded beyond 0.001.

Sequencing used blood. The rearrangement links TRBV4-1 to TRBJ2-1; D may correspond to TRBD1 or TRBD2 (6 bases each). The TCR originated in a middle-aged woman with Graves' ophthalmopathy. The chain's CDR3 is CASSHPRGAYNEQFF. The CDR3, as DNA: TGCGCCAGCAGCCATCCTAGGGGGGCCTACAATGAGCAGTTCTTC.